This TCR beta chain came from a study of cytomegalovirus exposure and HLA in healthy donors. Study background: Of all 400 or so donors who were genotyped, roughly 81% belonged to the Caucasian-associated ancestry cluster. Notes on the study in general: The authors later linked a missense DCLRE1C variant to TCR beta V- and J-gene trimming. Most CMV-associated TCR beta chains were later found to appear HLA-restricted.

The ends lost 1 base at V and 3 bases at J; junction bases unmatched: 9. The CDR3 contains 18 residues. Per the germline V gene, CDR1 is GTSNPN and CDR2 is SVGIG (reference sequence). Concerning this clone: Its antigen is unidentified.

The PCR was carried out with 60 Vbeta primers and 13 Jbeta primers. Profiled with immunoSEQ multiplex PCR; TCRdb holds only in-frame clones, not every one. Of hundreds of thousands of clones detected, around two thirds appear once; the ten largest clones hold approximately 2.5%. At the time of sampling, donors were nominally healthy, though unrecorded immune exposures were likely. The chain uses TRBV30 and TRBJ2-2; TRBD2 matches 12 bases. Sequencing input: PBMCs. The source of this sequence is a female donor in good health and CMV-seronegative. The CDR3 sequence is CAWSAPSGRAGDTGELFF. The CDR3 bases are TGTGCCTGGAGTGCCCCTAGCGGGAGGGCCGGGGACACCGGGGAGCTGTTTTTT.